This T cell receptor beta chain comes out of a study of spatial heterogeneity in lung cancer. Study as a whole: The count of detected beta-chain sequences consistently exceeded that of alpha-chain sequences.

This sample's time point: sample taken at primary tumor resection. Whole RNA was taken from tumor, nontumor lung or frozen PBMC; it was then sequenced unsorted. The library protocol tagged each TCR cDNA with a unique molecular identifier. Using its own MiXCR run on the 5' RACE reads, TCRdb lists one record per CDR3 protein. The table lists 55,000 to 75,000 distinct CDR3 sequences, roughly 8% of them singletons. The sample in question was PBMCs, obtained at surgery. This receptor was taken from a female donor with early-stage non-small cell lung cancer.

CDR3 in amino acids: CASSPYVQGGKETQYF. In DNA, the CDR3 is TGTGCCAGCAGCCCCTACGTTCAGGGGGGGAAAGAGACCCAGTACTTC. The chain has TRBV5-8 and TRBJ2-5; tentatively, D is TRBD1 or TRBD2 (7 bases each). This CDR3 has 16 amino acids. Trimming took off 4 bases at V and 3 bases at J, with 19 bases between the two ends. Germline V lookup: CDR1 SGHTS, CDR2 YDEGEE.